This T cell receptor beta chain was observed in a study of blood T cell repertoires in COVID-19. Study context: Samples taken during acute and convalescent COVID-19 were collected in the United States, Italy and Spain. The cDNA or gDNA used as material had been derived from T cells, B-cell-depleted T cells, or PBMCs.

The Seattle patients joined while their infection was active and were tracked longitudinally afterward. Per the original methods: Amplified reference gene primers provided the basis for estimating nucleated cell counts. This table comes from immunoSEQ multiplex PCR, and its TCRdb copy is limited to in-frame clones, with some not included. That table gives V, J and clone size, and the DNA gave D and trimming. The data contain roughly 180,000 clones, 94% of them singletons. The receptor's source is a man aged 30-40 years with COVID-19, enrolled during active disease. The sample comprised peripheral blood.

CDR3 loop: CASSITSGGTQYF. Written as DNA, the CDR3 is TGTGCCAGTAGTATCACAAGCGGAGGGACCCAGTACTTC. This rearrangement joins TRBV19 to TRBJ2-5; a weak D match, TRBD2 (5 bases). The V and J ends lost 3 bases and 7 bases respectively, with 12 bases between them. In germline, CDR1 is LNHDA, CDR2 SQIVND (reference sequence). The CDR3 is 13 amino acids.